What follows are 8 T cell receptor beta chains derived from one specimen sequenced in a study of cytomegalovirus exposure and HLA in healthy donors. PCR used 60 Vbeta primers and 13 Jbeta primers. The data were produced by immunoSEQ multiplex PCR, yet TCRdb's version contains in-frame clones alone and is incomplete. The sample shows roughly 160,000 clones, 65% to 80% of them seen only once. The sequenced material came from PBMCs. All receptors come from a man in his forties in good health and CMV-seronegative.

The chain links TRBV19 to TRBJ2-7, with D possibly being TRBD2 (12 bases). The CDR3 totals 21 residues. V gave up 7 bases and J gave up 6 bases, with 40 bases separating them. The germline V gene encodes CDR1 LNHDA and CDR2 SQIVND (reference sequence). DNA of the CDR3: TGTGCCAGTACCGAAAAGCCGGGACAGGGGGGACTAGCGGGTAGGTTCGGCGAGCAGTACTTC. This codes for CASTEKPGQGGLAGRFGEQYF.

The chain joins TRBV30 to TRBJ1-6; 7 bases fit TRBD1. V lost 2 bases to trimming and J lost 6 bases; unmatched junction nucleotides: 4. CDR1 and CDR2 from the germline V gene are GTSNPN and SVGIG (reference sequence). The length of the CDR3 is 14 residues. The CDR3 DNA is TGTGCCTGGAGTCCCGGGACAGTTAATTCACCCCTCCACTTT. It codes for CAWSPGTVNSPLHF.

The CDR3: CASSSRDTGGEKLFF. As DNA, the CDR3 is TGTGCCAGCAGCTCCCGGGACACCGGGGGGGAAAAACTGTTTTTT. The chain joins TRBV7-9 to TRBJ1-4, with D perhaps TRBD1 (6 bases). Between the trimmed V and J ends, which lost 4 bases and 8 bases, there was a span of 17 bases. This CDR3 contains 15 residues. Germline CDR1 is SEHNR and CDR2 is FQNEAQ (reference sequence).

The sample holds one count of this clone. The rearrangement joins TRBV4-1 to TRBJ2-1; the D is unclear. V was cut by 1 base and J by 5 bases, with 12 bases left in between. CDR1 is MGHRA, CDR2 YSYEKL, per germline. The CDR3 length is 15 residues. The CDR3, as DNA: TGCGCCAGCAGCCAAGGTGGCCGCGGAAACAATGAGCAGTTCTTC. The encoded protein is CASSQGGRGNNEQFF.

The chain employs TRBV29-1 and TRBJ2-4; 10 nucleotides align to TRBD1. Looked up from germline, CDR1 is SQVTM and CDR2 is ANQGSEA. With 5 bases clipped from V and 2 bases from J, the junction kept 6 bases outside the gene matches. The CDR3 is 15 amino acids. The DNA for the CDR3 is TGCAGCGTTTCGGACAGGGGGGGGTCCAAAAACATTCAGTACTTC. This translates into CSVSDRGGSKNIQYF. The full variable domain, its missing parts supplied by reference TRBV29-1 and TRBJ2-4, is SAVISQKPSRDICQRGTSLTIQCQVDSQVTMMFWYRQQPGQSLTLIATANQGSEATYESGFVIDKFPISRPNLTFSTLTVSNMSPEDSSIYLCSVSDRGGSKNIQYFGAGTRLSVL.

This chain uses TRBV9 with TRBJ2-3; a weak D match, TRBD2 (6 bases). Germline CDR1 and CDR2: SGDLS and YYNGEE. Trimming pared 2 bases from V and 3 bases from J, leaving 13 bases between. CDR3 length: 15 amino acids. The CDR3 region has the DNA TGTGCCAGCAGCGTCTCCGGGAGAATAACAGATACGCAGTATTTT. It codes for CASSVSGRITDTQYF.

The chain has TRBV6-6 and TRBJ2-7, with 8 bases aligning to TRBD1. The CDR3 has 15 amino acids. V was pared by 3 bases and J by 0 bases, with 4 bases of the junction left unmatched. CDR1 and CDR2 (germline): MNHNY, SVGAGI (reference sequence). The CDR3 is CASSYVQGGSYEQYF. The CDR3 region has the DNA TGTGCCAGCAGTTATGTACAGGGGGGCTCCTACGAGCAGTACTTC.

The rearrangement uses TRBV28 and TRBJ2-6, with a possible D match to TRBD2 (5 bases). Germline V gives CDR1 MDHEN, CDR2 SYDVKM. Trimming took off 7 bases at V and 0 bases at J, with 16 bases between the two ends. The CDR3 runs to 17 residues. CDR3 sequence (DNA): TGTGCCAGCATCTCAACGGACTTCCCCTCTGGGGCCAACGTCCTGACTTTC. Translation gives CASISTDFPSGANVLTF.